Detailed here is one TCR beta chain. Antigen: not known. The sample comes from a study of cytotoxic CD8 clonotypes in ibrutinib-treated CLL. Findings and caveats of the study: Against age-matched healthy donors, baseline clonality ran higher and tracked circulating CD8+ T-cell counts. On treatment, the uncommon public clonotypes contracted or remained stable.

Using immunoSEQ multiplex PCR, the repertoire was profiled, and TCRdb retains in-frame clones only, with some absent. The sample records about 140,000 clones, approximately 80% being singletons. The CDR3 covers 16 residues. Trimming removed 4 bases from V and 0 bases from J, with 16 bases in between. The germline gives CDR1 SQVTM, CDR2 ANQGSEA. This chain uses TRBV29-1 with TRBJ1-3; D is perhaps TRBD1 (5 bases). The material sequenced was PBMCs, taken after 36 months of ibrutinib treatment. This sequence originates from a human donor with chronic lymphocytic leukemia. The CDR3 protein is CSVAPRQSLSGNTIYF. Here the CDR3 DNA reads TGCAGCGTTGCCCCCAGACAGAGCCTCTCTGGAAACACCATATATTTT.